These 8 T cell receptor beta chains share one sample of origin, sequenced in a study of blood T cells in healthy people across ages. Then a second PCR, running roughly 7 to 11 cycles, was carried out with a sample-barcoded 5' primer and a J-beta primer mix. TCRdb used MiXCR to reprocess the 5' RACE reads, holding one entry per CDR3 protein. The sample has roughly 1,300,000 distinct CDR3 sequences, around 55% seen once. Sequencing used blood. The receptors derive from a man between 18 and 35 years old in good health.

This clonotype has only a few counts. The chain couples TRBV2 to TRBJ1-2; D remains unclear. The CDR3 sequence is 9 residues long. Germline V gives CDR1 SNHLY, CDR2 FYNNEI. V was cut by 8 bases and J by 3 bases, with 1 base left in between. CDR3 region: CASYYGYTF. CDR3 coding DNA: TGTGCCAGCTACTATGGCTACACCTTC.

This clonotype was seen a few times. This chain links TRBV6-6 with TRBJ2-1, with a possible D match to TRBD1 (6 bases). This CDR3 comprises 14 residues. The germline V gene encodes CDR1 MNHNY and CDR2 SVGAGI (reference sequence). Between the trimmed V and J ends, which lost 2 bases and 10 bases, there was a span of 15 bases. Here the CDR3 DNA reads TGTGCCAGCAGTTACATGGCCCCCCAGGGGGAGCAGTTCTTC. Translating it yields CASSYMAPQGEQFF.

The V call is TRBV5-1, the J call TRBJ2-7, with TRBD1 as a possible D gene (6 bases). V was trimmed by 6 bases and J by 0 bases, leaving 13 bases between them. Germline V gene data show CDR1 as SGHRS and CDR2 as YFSETQ. There are 14 residues in the CDR3. The chain's CDR3 is CASKVTGSSYEQYF. Here the CDR3 DNA reads TGCGCCAGCAAAGTCACAGGGAGCTCCTACGAGCAGTACTTC.

The J gene is TRBJ2-4, the V gene TRBV28, with 12 bases fitting TRBD1. The germline V gene encodes CDR1 MDHEN and CDR2 SYDVKM. V lost 8 bases to trimming and J lost 15 bases; unmatched junction nucleotides: 20. CDR3 length: 16 amino acids. The CDR3 DNA reads TGTGCCAGCGTTAACCGGGGGGACAGGGGGCGGGAGACCCGGTACTTC. Residues: CASVNRGDRGRETRYF.

V gene TRBV14 combines with J gene TRBJ1-2; 8 nucleotides match TRBD1. Germline lookup yields CDR1 SGHDN and CDR2 FVKESK. Unmatched junction bases numbered 10, after V lost 3 bases and J lost 7 bases. The CDR3 length is 15 residues. The CDR3 loop reads CASSQLDREKSGYTF. In DNA, the CDR3 is TGTGCCAGCAGCCAGCTGGACAGGGAAAAGAGTGGCTACACCTTC.

The V gene is TRBV6-1, the J gene TRBJ1-5; D perhaps matches TRBD1 (6 bases). V was clipped by 10 bases and J by 5 bases, with 15 bases between them. Per the germline V gene, CDR1 is MNHNS and CDR2 is SASEGT. The CDR3 runs to 13 residues. The CDR3: CATHQGSYQPQHF. In DNA form, the CDR3 reads TGTGCCACTCACCAGGGGTCCTATCAGCCCCAGCATTTT.

The chain links TRBV7-9 to TRBJ2-3, with D possibly TRBD2 on 5 matching bases. V dropped 0 bases and J dropped 11 bases, with 15 bases sitting between them. CDR1 and CDR2 (germline): SEHNR, FQNEAQ (reference sequence). The CDR3 runs to 14 residues. CDR3 coding DNA: TGTGCCAGCAGCTTAGCGCTTATAGCGAGTGAGCAGTATTTT. As protein: CASSLALIASEQYF.

The rearrangement joins TRBV2 to TRBJ2-3; D is perhaps TRBD2 (5 bases). The ends were cut back, 8 bases at V and 2 bases at J, with 17 bases in the middle. Germline CDR1 reads SNHLY; CDR2 reads FYNNEI. This CDR3 spans 15 amino acids. The CDR3 sequence: CASLAFGPITDTQYF. CDR3 bases: TGTGCCAGCCTAGCTTTCGGGCCCATCACAGATACGCAGTATTTT.